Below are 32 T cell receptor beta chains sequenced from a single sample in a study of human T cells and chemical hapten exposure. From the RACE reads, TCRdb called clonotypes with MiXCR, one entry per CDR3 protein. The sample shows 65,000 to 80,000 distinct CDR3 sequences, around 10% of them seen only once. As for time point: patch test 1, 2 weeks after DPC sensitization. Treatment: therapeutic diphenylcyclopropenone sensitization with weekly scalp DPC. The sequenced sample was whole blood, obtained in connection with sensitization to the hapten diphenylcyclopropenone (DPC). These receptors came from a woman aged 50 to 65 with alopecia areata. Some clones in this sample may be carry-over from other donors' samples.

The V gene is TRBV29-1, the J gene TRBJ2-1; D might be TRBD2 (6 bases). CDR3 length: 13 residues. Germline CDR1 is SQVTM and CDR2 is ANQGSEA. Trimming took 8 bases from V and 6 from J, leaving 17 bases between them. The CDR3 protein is CSTQEASVNEQFF. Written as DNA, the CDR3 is TGCAGCACTCAGGAGGCTAGCGTCAATGAGCAGTTCTTC.

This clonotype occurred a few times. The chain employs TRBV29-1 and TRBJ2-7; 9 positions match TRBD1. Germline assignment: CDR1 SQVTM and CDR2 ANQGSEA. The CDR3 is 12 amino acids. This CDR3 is CGVGTGTYEQYF. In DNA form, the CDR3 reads TGCGGAGTGGGGACAGGGACCTACGAGCAGTACTTC.

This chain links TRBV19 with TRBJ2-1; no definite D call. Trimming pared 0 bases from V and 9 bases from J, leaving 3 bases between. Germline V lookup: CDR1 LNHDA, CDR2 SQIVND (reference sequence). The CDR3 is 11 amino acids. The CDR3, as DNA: TGTGCCAGTAGTATAGATAGTGAGCAGTTCTTC. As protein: CASSIDSEQFF.

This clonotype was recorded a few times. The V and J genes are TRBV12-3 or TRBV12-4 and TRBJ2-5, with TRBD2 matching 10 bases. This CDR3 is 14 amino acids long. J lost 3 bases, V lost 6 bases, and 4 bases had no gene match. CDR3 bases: TGTGCCAGCAGCAAGCGGGAGGGGAAAGAGACCCAGTACTTC. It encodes CASSKREGKETQYF.

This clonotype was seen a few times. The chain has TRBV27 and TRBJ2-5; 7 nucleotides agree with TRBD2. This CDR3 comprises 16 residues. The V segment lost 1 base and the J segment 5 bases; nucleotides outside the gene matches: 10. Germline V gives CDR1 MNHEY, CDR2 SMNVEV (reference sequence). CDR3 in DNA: TGTGCCAGCAGTTTATTACAGCCTAGCGGTCCGGAGACCCAGTACTTC. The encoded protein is CASSLLQPSGPETQYF.

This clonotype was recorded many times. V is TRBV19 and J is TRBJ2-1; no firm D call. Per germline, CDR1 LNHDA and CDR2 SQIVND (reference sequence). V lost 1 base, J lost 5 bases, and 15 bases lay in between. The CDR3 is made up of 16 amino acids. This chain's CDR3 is CASSIVPQARHNEQFF. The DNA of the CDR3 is TGTGCCAGTAGTATAGTTCCCCAGGCGAGGCACAATGAGCAGTTCTTC.

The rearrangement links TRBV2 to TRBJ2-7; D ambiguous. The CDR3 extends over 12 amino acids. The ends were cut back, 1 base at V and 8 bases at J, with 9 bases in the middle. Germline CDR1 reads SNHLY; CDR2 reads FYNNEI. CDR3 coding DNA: TGTGCCAGCAGTGAAGGCTGGTATAAGCAGTACTTC. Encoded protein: CASSEGWYKQYF.

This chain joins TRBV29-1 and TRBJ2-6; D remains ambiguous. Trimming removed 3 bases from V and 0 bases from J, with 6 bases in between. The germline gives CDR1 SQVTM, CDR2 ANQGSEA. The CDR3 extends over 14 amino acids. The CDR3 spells CSVERLSGANVLTF. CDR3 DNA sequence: TGCAGCGTTGAGCGGCTCTCTGGGGCCAACGTCCTGACTTTC.

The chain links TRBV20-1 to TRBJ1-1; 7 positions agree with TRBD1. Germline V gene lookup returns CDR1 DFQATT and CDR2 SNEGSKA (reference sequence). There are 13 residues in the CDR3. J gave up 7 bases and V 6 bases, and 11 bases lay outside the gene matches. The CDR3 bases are TGCAGTGCCACTTATCGACAGGGTCGTGAAGCTTTCTTT. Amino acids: CSATYRQGREAFF.

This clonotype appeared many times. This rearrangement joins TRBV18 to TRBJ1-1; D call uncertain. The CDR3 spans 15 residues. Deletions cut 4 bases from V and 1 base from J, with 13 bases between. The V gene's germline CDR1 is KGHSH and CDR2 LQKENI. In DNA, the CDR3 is TGTGCCAGCTCACTCCTGGAGGTTCGGAACACTGAAGCTTTCTTT. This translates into CASSLLEVRNTEAFF.

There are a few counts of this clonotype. The CDR3 here is CASSRNRGEQPQHF. The CDR3 bases are TGCGCCAGCAGCCGGAACAGGGGAGAGCAGCCCCAGCATTTT. The gene calls are TRBV5-1 and TRBJ1-5, with 7 positions matching TRBD1. The V gene end was trimmed by 4 bases and the J gene end by 7 bases; junction bases not matched to a gene: 8. The CDR3 is made up of 14 amino acids. CDR1 and CDR2 from the germline V gene are SGHRS and YFSETQ.

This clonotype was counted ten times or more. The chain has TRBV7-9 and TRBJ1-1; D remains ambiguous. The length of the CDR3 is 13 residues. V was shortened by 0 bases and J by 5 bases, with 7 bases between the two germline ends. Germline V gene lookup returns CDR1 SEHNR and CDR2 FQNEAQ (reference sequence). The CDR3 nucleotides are TGTGCCAGCAGCTTAGCCCTTGGGACTGAAGCTTTCTTT. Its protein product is CASSLALGTEAFF.

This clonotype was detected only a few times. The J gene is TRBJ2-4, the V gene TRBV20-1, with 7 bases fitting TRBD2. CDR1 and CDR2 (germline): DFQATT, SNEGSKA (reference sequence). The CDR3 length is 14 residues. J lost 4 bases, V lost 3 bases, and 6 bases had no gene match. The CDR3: CSASRGLTKNIQYF. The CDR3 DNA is TGCAGTGCTAGCCGGGGACTAACGAAAAACATTCAGTACTTC.

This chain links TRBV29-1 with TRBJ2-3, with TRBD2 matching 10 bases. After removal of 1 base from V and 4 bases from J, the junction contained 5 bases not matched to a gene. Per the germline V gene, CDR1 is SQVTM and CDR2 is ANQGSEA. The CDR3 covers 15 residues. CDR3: CSVEGASGSPDTQYF. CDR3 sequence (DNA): TGCAGCGTTGAAGGGGCTAGCGGGAGCCCAGATACGCAGTATTTT.

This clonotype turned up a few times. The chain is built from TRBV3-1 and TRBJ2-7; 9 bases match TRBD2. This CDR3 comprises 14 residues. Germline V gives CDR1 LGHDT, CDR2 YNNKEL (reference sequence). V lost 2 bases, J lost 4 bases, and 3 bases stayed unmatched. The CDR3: CASSQLAGLYEQYF. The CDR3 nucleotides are TGTGCCAGCAGCCAACTAGCGGGGCTATACGAGCAGTACTTC.

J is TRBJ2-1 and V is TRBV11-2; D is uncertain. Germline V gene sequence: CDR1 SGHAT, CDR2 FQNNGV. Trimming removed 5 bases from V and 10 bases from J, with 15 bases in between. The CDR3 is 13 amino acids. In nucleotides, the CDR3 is TGTGCCAGCAGCCCCCCGCCCCACGCGGAGCAGTTCTTC. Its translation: CASSPPPHAEQFF.

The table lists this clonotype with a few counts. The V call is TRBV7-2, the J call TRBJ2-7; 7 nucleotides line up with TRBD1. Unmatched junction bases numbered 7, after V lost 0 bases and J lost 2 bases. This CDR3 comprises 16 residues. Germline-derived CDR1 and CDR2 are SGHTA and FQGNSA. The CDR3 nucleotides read TGTGCCAGCAGCTTAGCACTACAGGGGACGGCCTACGAGCAGTACTTC. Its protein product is CASSLALQGTAYEQYF.

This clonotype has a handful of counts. CDR3 amino acids: CATSRGGTQGLGTEAFF. The CDR3 DNA reads TGTGCCACCAGCAGAGGCGGGACACAGGGGCTTGGCACTGAAGCTTTCTTT. The genes are TRBV15 and TRBJ1-1, with 7 bases matching TRBD1. The CDR3 runs to 17 residues. The germline V gene has CDR1 LNHNV and CDR2 YYDKDF (reference sequence). V shed 1 base and J 4 bases; nucleotides not matched to a gene: 12.

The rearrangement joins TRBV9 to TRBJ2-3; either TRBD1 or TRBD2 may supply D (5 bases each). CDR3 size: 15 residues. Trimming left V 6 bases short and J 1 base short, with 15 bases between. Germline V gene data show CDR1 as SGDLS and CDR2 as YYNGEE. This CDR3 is CASTLGETGTDTQYF. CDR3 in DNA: TGTGCCAGCACCCTAGGGGAGACTGGCACAGATACGCAGTATTTT.

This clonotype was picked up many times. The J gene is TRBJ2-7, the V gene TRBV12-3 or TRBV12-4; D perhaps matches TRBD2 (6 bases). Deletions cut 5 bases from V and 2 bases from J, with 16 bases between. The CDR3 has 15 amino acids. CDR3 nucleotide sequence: TGTGCCAGCAGTGGAGGGACGGCTTGGACCTACGAGCAGTACTTC. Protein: CASSGGTAWTYEQYF.

The DNA for the CDR3 is TGTGCCAGCAGTTTAAAACAGGGCGGGGCTTTCTTT. Encoded protein: CASSLKQGGAFF. The chain carries TRBV28 and TRBJ1-1, with a possible D match to TRBD1 (6 bases). Germline V lookup: CDR1 MDHEN, CDR2 SYDVKM. The CDR3 contains 12 residues. Trimming removed 2 bases at V and 11 bases at J, with 12 bases between.

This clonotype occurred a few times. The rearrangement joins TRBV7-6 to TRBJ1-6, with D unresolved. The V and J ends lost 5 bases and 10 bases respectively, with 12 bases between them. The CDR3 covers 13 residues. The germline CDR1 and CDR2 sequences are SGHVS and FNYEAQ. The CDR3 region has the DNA TGTGCCAGCAGCCCACTGGAGGGCTCACCCCTCCACTTT. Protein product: CASSPLEGSPLHF. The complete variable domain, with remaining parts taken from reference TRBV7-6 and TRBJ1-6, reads GAGVSQSPRYKVTKRGQDVALRCDPISGHVSLYWYRQALGQGPEFLTYFNYEAQQDKSGLPNDRFSAERPEGSISTLTIQRTEQRDSAMYRCASSPLEGSPLHFGNGTRLTVT.

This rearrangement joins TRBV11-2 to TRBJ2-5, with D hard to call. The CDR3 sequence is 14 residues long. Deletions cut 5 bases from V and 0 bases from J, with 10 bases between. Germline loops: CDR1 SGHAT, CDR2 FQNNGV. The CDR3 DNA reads TGTGCCAGCAGCCTCGGTTTCTACCAAGAGACCCAGTACTTC. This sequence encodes CASSLGFYQETQYF. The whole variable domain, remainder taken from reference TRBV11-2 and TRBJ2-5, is EAGVAQSPRYKIIEKRQSVAFWCNPISGHATLYWYQQILGQGPKLLIQFQNNGVVDDSQLPKDRFSAERLKGVDSTLKIQPAKLEDSAVYLCASSLGFYQETQYFGPGTRLLVL.

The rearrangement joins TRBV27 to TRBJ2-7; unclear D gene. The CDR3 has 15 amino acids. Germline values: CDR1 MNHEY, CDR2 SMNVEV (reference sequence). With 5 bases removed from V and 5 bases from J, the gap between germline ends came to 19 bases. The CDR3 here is CASSPRVGWNNEQYF. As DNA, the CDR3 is TGTGCCAGCAGTCCCCGCGTGGGATGGAACAACGAGCAGTACTTC.

CDR3 sequence (DNA): TGTGCCAGCAGCTTAGGGGGTGAGAATGAGCAGTTCTTC. As protein: CASSLGGENEQFF. The chain combines TRBV7-3 with TRBJ2-1; D may match TRBD1 or TRBD2 (5 bases each). The germline gives CDR1 SGHTA, CDR2 FQGTGA. This CDR3 has 13 amino acids. V was shortened by 2 bases and J by 7 bases, with 9 bases between the two germline ends. Looking up the rest from reference TRBV7-3 and TRBJ2-1 gives the full variable domain: GAGVSQTPSNKVTEKGKYVELRCDPISGHTALYWYRQSLGQGPEFLIYFQGTGAADDSGLPNDRFFAVRPEGSVSTLKIQRTERGDSAVYLCASSLGGENEQFFGPGTRLTVL.

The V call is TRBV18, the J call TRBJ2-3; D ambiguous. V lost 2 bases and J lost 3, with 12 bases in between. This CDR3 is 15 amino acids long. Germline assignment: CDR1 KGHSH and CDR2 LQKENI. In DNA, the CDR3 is TGTGCCAGCTCACCAGGCCGCGTCGGTACAGATACGCAGTATTTT. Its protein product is CASSPGRVGTDTQYF.

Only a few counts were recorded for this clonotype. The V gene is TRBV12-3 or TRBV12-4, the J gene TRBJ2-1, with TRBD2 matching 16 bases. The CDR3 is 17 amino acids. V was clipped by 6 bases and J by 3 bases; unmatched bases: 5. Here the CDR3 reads CASRGLAGGPIYNEQFF. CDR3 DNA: TGTGCCAGCAGGGGACTAGCGGGAGGGCCGATCTACAATGAGCAGTTCTTC.

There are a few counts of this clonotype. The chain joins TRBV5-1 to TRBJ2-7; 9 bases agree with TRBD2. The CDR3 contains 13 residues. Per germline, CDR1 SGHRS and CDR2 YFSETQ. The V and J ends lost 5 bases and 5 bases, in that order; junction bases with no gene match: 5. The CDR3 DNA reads TGCGCCAGCAGGGCTAGCGGGACTAACGAGCAGTACTTC. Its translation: CASRASGTNEQYF.

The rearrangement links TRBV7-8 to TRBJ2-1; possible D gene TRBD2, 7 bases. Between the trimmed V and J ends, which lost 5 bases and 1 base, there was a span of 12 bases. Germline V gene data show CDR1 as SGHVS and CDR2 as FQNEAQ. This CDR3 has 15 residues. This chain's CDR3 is CASSPRGRSYNEQFF. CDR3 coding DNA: TGTGCCAGCAGCCCGCGGGGGCGGTCCTACAATGAGCAGTTCTTC.

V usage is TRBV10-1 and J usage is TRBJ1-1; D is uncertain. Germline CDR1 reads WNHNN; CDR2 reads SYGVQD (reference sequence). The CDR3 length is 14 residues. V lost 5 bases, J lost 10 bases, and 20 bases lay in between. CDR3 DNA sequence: TGCGCCAGCAGTCGTACCTCCGCAACATCCCGAGCTTTCTTT. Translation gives CASSRTSATSRAFF.

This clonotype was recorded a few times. CDR3 loop: CASSTHMDSRGAFF. DNA for the CDR3: TGTGCCAGCAGCACCCACATGGACAGCCGAGGAGCTTTCTTT. The chain is built from TRBV7-9 and TRBJ1-1; D perhaps matches TRBD1 (6 bases). The CDR3 extends over 14 amino acids. Per germline, CDR1 SEHNR and CDR2 FQNEAQ (reference sequence). The V end was cut by 5 bases, the J end by 10 bases, with 20 bases between.

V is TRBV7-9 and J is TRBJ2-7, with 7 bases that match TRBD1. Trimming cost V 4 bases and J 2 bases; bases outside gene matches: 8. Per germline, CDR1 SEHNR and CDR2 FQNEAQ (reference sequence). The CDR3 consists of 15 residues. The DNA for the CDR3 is TGTGCCAGCAGCTCCCTGACAGGGAGCCCCTACGAGCAGTACTTC. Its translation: CASSSLTGSPYEQYF.